The 22 T cell receptor beta chains reported below all come from one sample, sequenced in a study of blood T cell repertoires in COVID-19. Sequencing used immunoSEQ multiplex PCR; TCRdb keeps in-frame clones, though not all of them. The table lists roughly 200,000 clones, 82% of them singletons. Sequenced material: peripheral blood. The receptor set was obtained from a woman aged 55-70 years with COVID-19, enrolled during active disease.

The chain links TRBV6-2 or TRBV6-3 to TRBJ2-5; tentative D call: TRBD1 (5 bases). This CDR3 is built from 14 residues. Trimming stripped 2 bases from V and 6 bases from J, with 13 bases between. The germline V gene has CDR1 MNHEY and CDR2 SVGEGT. For the CDR3, the DNA is TGTGCCAGCAGTTACAGTCAGGGTCGACAGACCCAGTACTTC. Translation: CASSYSQGRQTQYF.

This clone occurred a few times. The chain links TRBV18 to TRBJ2-7, with a possible D match to TRBD1 (6 bases). The CDR3 is 13 residues long. V was pared by 6 bases and J by 3 bases, with 12 bases between. CDR1 is KGHSH, CDR2 LQKENI, per germline. The DNA of the CDR3 is TGTGCCAGCTCCCAGGGACACAACTACGAGCAGTACGTC. As protein: CASSQGHNYEQYV.

The chain links TRBV5-4 to TRBJ2-3, with 9 bases aligning to TRBD2. Trimming cost V 4 bases and J 6 bases; bases outside gene matches: 12. The germline V gene has CDR1 SGHNT and CDR2 YYREEE (reference sequence). This CDR3 is 16 amino acids long. In nucleotides, the CDR3 is TGTGCCAGCAGCCCGGGAGCGGCTAGCGGGACGGATACGCAGTATTTT. This gives the protein CASSPGAASGTDTQYF.

V is TRBV9 and J is TRBJ1-4, with D tentatively TRBD1 (5 bases). V gave up 0 bases and J gave up 8 bases, with 14 bases separating them. The germline CDR1 and CDR2 sequences are SGDLS and YYNGEE. CDR3 length: 15 amino acids. The CDR3 here is CASSVVTAGREKLFF. Here the CDR3 DNA reads TGTGCCAGCAGCGTAGTGACGGCAGGGCGGGAAAAACTGTTTTTT.

Notes on this clone: Other DNA sequences within the sample encode an identical CDR3. The chain employs TRBV7-8 and TRBJ2-7, with TRBD2 as a possible D gene (6 bases). Trimming removed 2 bases at V and 0 bases at J, with 11 bases between. CDR1 is SGHVS and CDR2 is FQNEAQ in the germline V gene. The CDR3 loop spans 15 amino acids. The CDR3 region is CASSLSGPSSYEQYF. DNA for the CDR3: TGTGCCAGCAGCTTAAGCGGGCCAAGCTCCTACGAGCAGTACTTC.

The genes are TRBV21-1 and TRBJ2-7; the table names TRBD1, a call not compared with the DNA. TRBV21-1 is deemed a pseudogene. This CDR3 contains 16 residues. The CDR3 loop is CASSTRHRATSYEQYV. The CDR3 bases are TGTGCCAGCAGCACTAGGCACAGGGCAACAAGCTACGAGCAGTACGTC.

This chain uses TRBV2 with TRBJ1-1; 7 bases map to TRBD1. V lost 6 bases and J lost 3; bases outside the gene matches: 7. Germline CDR1 SNHLY, CDR2 FYNNEI. The CDR3 loop spans 14 amino acids. Here the CDR3 DNA reads TGTGCCAGCAGCGCCAACAGGGGAGACACTGAAGCTTTCTTT. Translating gives CASSANRGDTEAFF.

This chain joins TRBV3-1 (or the pseudogene TRBV3-2) and TRBJ1-6, with TRBD1 matching 9 bases. CDR1 and CDR2 (germline): LGHDT, YNNKEL (reference sequence). Trimming removed 3 bases from V and 4 bases from J; junction bases left unmatched: 1. The CDR3 totals 15 residues. The CDR3 is CASSHGQGYNSPLHF. CDR3 bases: TGTGCCAGCAGCCACGGACAGGGGTATAATTCACCCCTCCACTTT.

This clone occurred a few times. The chain carries TRBV4-2 and TRBJ2-1; 11 nucleotides line up with TRBD2. The germline gives CDR1 LGHNA, CDR2 YNFKEQ. The CDR3 is made up of 17 amino acids. V lost 4 bases and J lost 8; bases outside the gene matches: 13. The CDR3 is CASSLPQTSGAGHEQFF. CDR3 DNA sequence: TGTGCCAGCAGCCTCCCCCAGACTAGCGGGGCGGGCCATGAGCAGTTCTTC.

The V call is TRBV9, the J call TRBJ2-3; 9 nucleotides match TRBD1. Germline CDR1 reads SGDLS; CDR2 reads YYNGEE. This CDR3 has 15 residues. The V segment lost 2 bases and the J segment 4 bases; nucleotides outside the gene matches: 5. The CDR3 reads CASSVGTGQADTQYF. The CDR3 region has the DNA TGTGCCAGCAGCGTTGGGACAGGGCAAGCAGATACGCAGTATTTT.

This chain uses TRBV27 with TRBJ2-1; TRBD2 matches 11 bases. Germline CDR1 is MNHEY and CDR2 is SMNVEV (reference sequence). The CDR3 has 15 residues. V shed 6 bases, J shed 5 bases, and the junction held 6 bases outside the gene matches. Written as DNA, the CDR3 is TGTGCCAGCAGCTACGGGACTAGCGGCAACAATGAGCAGTTCTTC. Translated, it gives CASSYGTSGNNEQFF.

The gene calls are TRBV2 and TRBJ2-1, with a weak D call TRBD1 (6 bases). Trimming left V 6 bases short and J 7 bases short, with 19 bases between. Germline lookup yields CDR1 SNHLY and CDR2 FYNNEI. The CDR3 has 15 residues. The CDR3 nucleotides are TGTGCCAGCAGGGACGACAGGCCTCCCGGGAATGAGCAGTTCTTC. Its translation: CASRDDRPPGNEQFF.

This rearrangement joins TRBV7-9 to TRBJ2-2; 9 nucleotides match TRBD2. CDR1 and CDR2 (germline): SEHNR, FQNEAQ (reference sequence). V lost 3 bases to trimming and J lost 5 bases; unmatched junction nucleotides: 13. The CDR3 is 18 amino acids. CDR3 nucleotide sequence: TGTGCCAGCAGCTTCGCCTCGGCGGGAGGGCCGCGGACCGGGGAGCTGTTTTTT. Its protein product is CASSFASAGGPRTGELFF.

The chain recombines TRBV19 with TRBJ2-7; 10 nucleotides match TRBD2. With V trimmed by 5 bases and J by 1 base, 8 bases remained unmatched. The CDR3 spans 16 residues. Germline lookup yields CDR1 LNHDA and CDR2 SQIVND (reference sequence). DNA for the CDR3: TGTGCCAGTAGTTCCGGACTAGCGGAGGATTCCTACGAGCAGTACTTC. This codes for CASSSGLAEDSYEQYF.

The CDR3 spells CASSEAIRSYGYTF. CDR3 bases: TGTGCCAGCAGTGAAGCGATACGGAGCTATGGCTACACCTTC. The V and J genes are TRBV6-1 and TRBJ1-2; D gene unclear. V lost 0 bases and J 4 bases, leaving 9 bases between the germline ends. Germline assignment: CDR1 MNHNS and CDR2 SASEGT. This CDR3 spans 14 amino acids.

This clone was counted only a few times. This sequence joins TRBV19 and TRBJ2-4, with a tentative D call TRBD2 (5 bases). Germline V gene sequence: CDR1 LNHDA, CDR2 SQIVND (reference sequence). The length of the CDR3 is 18 residues. Trimming shortened V by 6 bases and J by 4 bases, and 25 bases separated the two germline ends. This CDR3 is CASSAEEVSWAVKNIQYF. The CDR3 coding sequence is TGTGCCAGTAGCGCGGAGGAGGTCTCCTGGGCCGTTAAAAACATTCAGTACTTC. The whole variable domain, remainder taken from reference TRBV19 and TRBJ2-4, is DGGITQSPKYLFRKEGQNVTLSCEQNLNHDAMYWYRQDPGQGLRLIYYSQIVNDFQKGDIAEGYSVSREKKESFPLTVTSAQKNPTAFYLCASSAEEVSWAVKNIQYFGAGTRLSVL.

The gene calls are TRBV19 and TRBJ2-3; 11 bases are shared with TRBD1. The CDR3 length is 16 residues. The germline V gene encodes CDR1 LNHDA and CDR2 SQIVND (reference sequence). V lost 5 bases to trimming and J lost 7 bases; unmatched junction nucleotides: 11. CDR3 DNA sequence: TGTGCCAGTAGTGGCTCTCGGGACAGGGGGATACATACGCAGTATTTT. Protein sequence: CASSGSRDRGIHTQYF.

DNA for the CDR3: TGTGCCAGCAGCCTTAACAGGCCCTCTGTTCGCTCTGGAAACACCATATATTTT. Translation gives CASSLNRPSVRSGNTIYF. The chain employs TRBV7-8 and TRBJ1-3, with D possibly TRBD1 on 5 matching bases. Looked up from germline, CDR1 is SGHVS and CDR2 is FQNEAQ. V lost 5 bases and J 0 bases, leaving 20 bases between the germline ends. This CDR3 has 18 amino acids. Combining the CDR3 with reference TRBV7-8 and TRBJ1-3 gives the whole variable domain GAGVSQSPRYKVAKRGQDVALRCDPISGHVSLFWYQQALGQGPEFLTYFQNEAQLDKSGLPSDRFFAERPEGSVSTLKIQRTQQEDSAVYLCASSLNRPSVRSGNTIYFGEGSWLTVV.

This clone came up once. The J gene is TRBJ2-4, the V gene TRBV30; D possibly corresponds to TRBD1 (6 bases). V was shortened by 0 bases and J by 0 bases, with 12 bases between the two germline ends. The CDR3 runs to 16 residues. The germline V gene has CDR1 GTSNPN and CDR2 SVGIG (reference sequence). CDR3 in amino acids: CAWSVLAQGAKNIQYF. CDR3 bases: TGTGCCTGGAGTGTACTGGCACAGGGAGCCAAAAACATTCAGTACTTC.

CDR3 bases: TGTGCCAGCAGTCGCAGGGGGCGTCAAGAGACCCAGTACTTC. Translation gives CASSRRGRQETQYF. This chain links TRBV28 with TRBJ2-5; TRBD1 matches 8 bases. V dropped 5 bases and J dropped 2; count of bases not matched to a gene: 4. Germline lookup yields CDR1 MDHEN and CDR2 SYDVKM. The CDR3 length is 14 residues.

The V and J genes are TRBV27 and TRBJ2-7; 9 nucleotides agree with TRBD2. V lost 6 bases to trimming and J lost 5 bases; unmatched junction nucleotides: 8. Germline-derived CDR1 and CDR2 are MNHEY and SMNVEV (reference sequence). The CDR3 spans 14 residues. This chain's CDR3 is CASRLSGSPNEQYF. CDR3 nucleotides: TGTGCCAGCAGGCTTAGCGGGAGCCCCAACGAGCAGTACTTC.

The J gene is TRBJ2-1, the V gene TRBV19; perhaps TRBD1 as D (6 bases). CDR3 length: 16 residues. With 2 bases removed from V and 7 bases from J, the gap between germline ends came to 18 bases. The germline CDR1 and CDR2 sequences are LNHDA and SQIVND (reference sequence). The CDR3 DNA is TGTGCCAGTAGTATATTTACGTCAGGGGTCCCAAATGAGCAGTTCTTC. Translation: CASSIFTSGVPNEQFF.